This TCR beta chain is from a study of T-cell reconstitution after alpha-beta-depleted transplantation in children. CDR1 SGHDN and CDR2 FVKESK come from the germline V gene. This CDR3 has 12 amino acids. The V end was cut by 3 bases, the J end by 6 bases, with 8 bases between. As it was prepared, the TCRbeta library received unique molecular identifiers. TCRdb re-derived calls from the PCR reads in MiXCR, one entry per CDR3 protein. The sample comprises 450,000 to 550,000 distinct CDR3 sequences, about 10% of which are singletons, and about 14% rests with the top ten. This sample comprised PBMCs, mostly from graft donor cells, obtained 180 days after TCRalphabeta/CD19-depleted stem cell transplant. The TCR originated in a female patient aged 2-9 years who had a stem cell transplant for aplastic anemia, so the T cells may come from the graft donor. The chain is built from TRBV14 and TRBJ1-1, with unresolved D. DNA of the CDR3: TGTGCCAGCAGCCACGCAGCCCCTGAAGCTTTCTTT. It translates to CASSHAAPEAFF.